These 25 T cell receptor beta chains came from one sample sequenced in a study of shared clonotypes between healthy human individuals. Clones were read by immunoSEQ multiplex PCR, and TCRdb kept only the in-frame ones, dropping some. Here the sample spans some 2,400,000 clones, 90% to 97% being singletons. The sequencing sample was made of naive CD4+ T cells sorted from blood. Subset: CD45RA+ positively selected. The receptors stem from a man between 18 and 29 years old in good health.

The V call is TRBV5-1, the J call TRBJ1-2; D is possibly TRBD1 (6 bases). The CDR3 has 15 residues. V shed 2 bases and J shed 7 bases, with 18 bases lying between them. Germline CDR1 SGHRS, CDR2 YFSETQ. This CDR3 reads CASSLGGGGSAGYTF. CDR3 nucleotide sequence: TGCGCCAGCAGCTTAGGTGGAGGGGGTTCTGCTGGCTACACCTTC.

The V gene is TRBV7-8, the J gene TRBJ1-1, with 9 bases that match TRBD1. This CDR3 region has 15 residues. CDR1 is SGHVS, CDR2 FQNEAQ, per germline. V shed 5 bases, J shed 6 bases, and the junction held 10 bases outside the gene matches. CDR3 protein: CASSPPTGGIAEAFF. The CDR3 coding sequence is TGTGCCAGCAGCCCTCCGACAGGGGGGATCGCTGAAGCTTTCTTT.

For the CDR3, the DNA is TGTGCCACGCAGTACAATGAGCAGTTCTTC. As protein: CATQYNEQFF. V usage is TRBV28 and J usage is TRBJ2-1; D not certain. Deletions cut 10 bases from V and 4 bases from J, with 5 bases between. Per the germline V gene, CDR1 is MDHEN and CDR2 is SYDVKM. The CDR3 is 10 amino acids.

This clone was counted a single time. V usage is TRBV6-6 and J usage is TRBJ2-7; D is perhaps TRBD1 (6 bases). The CDR3 totals 14 residues. With 8 bases removed from V and 2 bases from J, the gap between germline ends came to 16 bases. Germline CDR1 MNHNY, CDR2 SVGAGI (reference sequence). This chain's CDR3 is CASSITGQTYEQYF. Written as DNA, the CDR3 is TGTGCCAGCTCTATTACCGGACAGACCTACGAGCAGTACTTC.

This clone has a single count. V usage is TRBV21-1 and J usage is TRBJ1-4. TRBV21-1 is a pseudogene. The CDR3 length is 11 residues. The CDR3 sequence is CASSGSEKLFF. CDR3 nucleotides: TGTGCCAGCAGCGGGAGTGAAAAACTGTTTTTT.

V gene TRBV30 combines with J gene TRBJ2-7, with D hard to call. Trimming pared 2 bases from V and 0 bases from J, leaving 8 bases between. CDR3 size: 13 residues. Germline CDR1 and CDR2: GTSNPN and SVGIG (reference sequence). CDR3 sequence: CAWSWGSSYEQYF. For the CDR3, the DNA is TGTGCCTGGAGTTGGGGTTCCTCCTACGAGCAGTACTTC.

Points on this clone: The sample holds other DNA sequences that translate to the same CDR3. CDR3 sequence: CASSQVAGGYYEQYF. The CDR3 DNA reads as TGCGCCAGCAGCCAAGTGGCAGGGGGGTACTACGAGCAGTACTTC. This rearrangement joins TRBV4-3 to TRBJ2-7, with D perhaps TRBD1 (7 bases). The V end lost 1 base, the J end lost 3 bases, and 13 bases lay between the germline ends. CDR3 length: 15 residues. CDR1 and CDR2 from the germline V gene are LGHNA and YSLEER.

This chain connects TRBV19 to TRBJ2-7; D gene ambiguous. The V gene lost 5 bases and the J gene lost 4 bases, with 15 bases spanning the gap. The CDR3 extends over 14 amino acids. Per germline, CDR1 LNHDA and CDR2 SQIVND (reference sequence). The CDR3 DNA is TGTGCCAGTAGTCCCCAGAAGAAGCAATACGAGCAGTACTTC. Its translation is CASSPQKKQYEQYF.

V usage is TRBV2 and J usage is TRBJ2-2; a weak D match, TRBD2 (6 bases). Trimming took off 8 bases at V and 6 bases at J, with 19 bases between the two ends. Per the germline V gene, CDR1 is SNHLY and CDR2 is FYNNEI. The CDR3 runs 15 residues. The CDR3 region is CASGQTSSAAGELFF. In DNA form, the CDR3 reads TGTGCCAGCGGGCAGACTAGTAGTGCGGCCGGGGAGCTGTTTTTT.

This sequence joins TRBV4-1 and TRBJ1-4; unclear D gene. Between the trimmed V and J ends, which lost 2 bases and 8 bases, there was a span of 9 bases. Germline CDR1 is MGHRA and CDR2 is YSYEKL. The CDR3 runs 13 residues. This CDR3 reads CASSQWVREKLFF. The CDR3 DNA follows: TGCGCCAGCAGCCAATGGGTACGGGAAAAACTGTTTTTT.

Worth noting for this clone: Other DNA sequences in the same sample also yield this CDR3. This chain connects TRBV7-2 to TRBJ2-5, with D possibly TRBD2 on 5 matching bases. Germline V lookup: CDR1 SGHTA, CDR2 FQGNSA. The V and J ends lost 4 bases and 7 bases respectively, with 7 bases between them. The CDR3 sequence is 11 residues long. The CDR3: CASSSRGTQYF. CDR3 coding DNA: TGTGCCAGCAGCTCCCGGGGGACCCAGTACTTC.

V gene TRBV11-1 combines with J gene TRBJ1-1, with D possibly being TRBD1 (6 bases). The germline CDR1 and CDR2 sequences are SGHAT and FQDESV (reference sequence). Trimming cost V 6 bases and J 3 bases, with 11 bases left between them. The CDR3 length is 13 residues. The CDR3 region has the DNA TGTGCCAGCAGTTTTACAGGGTACACTGAAGCTTTCTTT. This translates into CASSFTGYTEAFF.

The V call is TRBV9, the J call TRBJ1-6; D gene ambiguous. V gave up 0 bases and J gave up 9 bases, with 13 bases separating them. This CDR3 has 15 amino acids. The germline V gene encodes CDR1 SGDLS and CDR2 YYNGEE. CDR3 residues: CASSVGAGVSSPLHF. As DNA, the CDR3 is TGTGCCAGCAGCGTAGGTGCGGGCGTCTCTTCACCCCTCCACTTT.

This sequence joins TRBV7-9 and TRBJ2-7; 7 bases match TRBD2. V trimming: 6 bases; J trimming: 2 bases; junction bases outside the gene matches: 10. Germline V gene data show CDR1 as SEHNR and CDR2 as FQNEAQ (reference sequence). CDR3 length: 15 residues. This CDR3 reads CASRARGDPTYEQYF. As DNA, the CDR3 is TGTGCCAGCAGGGCCCGGGGGGACCCCACCTACGAGCAGTACTTC.

The chain links TRBV5-6 to TRBJ1-5; TRBD1 agrees at 7 bases. The CDR3 contains 14 residues. Germline V gene data show CDR1 as SGHDT and CDR2 as YYEEEE. V dropped 4 bases and J dropped 4; count of bases not matched to a gene: 5. CDR3 in DNA: TGTGCCAGCAGCAGGGGACAGCATAATCAGCCCCAGCATTTT. It translates to CASSRGQHNQPQHF.

To note about this clone: This sample includes further DNA sequences coding for the same CDR3. The chain recombines TRBV19 with TRBJ1-2; possibly TRBD1 for D (6 bases). Looked up from germline, CDR1 is LNHDA and CDR2 is SQIVND (reference sequence). Deletions cut 4 bases from V and 3 bases from J, with 9 bases between. The CDR3 has 13 amino acids. CDR3 amino acids: CASSTTGYYGYTF. The CDR3, as DNA: TGTGCCAGTAGTACTACAGGGTACTATGGCTACACCTTC.

As concerns this clone: The identical CDR3 is also encoded by other nucleotide sequences in the sample. This CDR3 is CASSLQGPYEQYF. CDR3 nucleotide sequence: TGTGCCAGCAGTTTACAGGGGCCCTACGAGCAGTACTTC. J is TRBJ2-7 and V is TRBV28; weak D call: TRBD1 (6 bases). Germline V CDR1 and CDR2: MDHEN, SYDVKM. Trimming took 2 bases from V and 2 from J, leaving 7 bases between them. The CDR3 extends over 13 amino acids.

The rearrangement joins TRBV2 to TRBJ2-2, with D tentatively TRBD1 or TRBD2 (5 bases each). The CDR3 sequence is 14 residues long. V lost 6 bases to trimming and J lost 4 bases, with 12 bases between them. Germline V gives CDR1 SNHLY, CDR2 FYNNEI. CDR3 region: CASSARAGTGELFF. The CDR3 nucleotides are TGTGCCAGCAGCGCCAGGGCGGGCACCGGGGAGCTGTTTTTT.

The chain employs TRBV5-1 and TRBJ1-2; TRBD1 is a possible D gene (6 bases). Per the germline V gene, CDR1 is SGHRS and CDR2 is YFSETQ. V lost 2 bases to trimming and J lost 4 bases, with 12 bases between them. The CDR3 is 14 residues long. Here the CDR3 DNA reads TGCGCCAGCAGCTTTCAGGGGTACGGCTATGGCTACACCTTC. Protein: CASSFQGYGYGYTF.

This sequence joins TRBV30 and TRBJ1-6, with D hard to call. Trimming stripped 0 bases from V and 8 bases from J, with 11 bases between. This CDR3 is 14 amino acids long. Germline V gene data show CDR1 as GTSNPN and CDR2 as SVGIG (reference sequence). CDR3 nucleotide sequence: TGTGCCTGGAGTGTAACCGGGTTTCATTCACCCCTCCACTTT. Encoded protein: CAWSVTGFHSPLHF.

This chain connects TRBV6-6 to TRBJ1-1, with 7 bases lining up with TRBD1. Germline CDR1 MNHNY, CDR2 SVGAGI (reference sequence). With 7 bases clipped from V and 7 bases from J, the junction kept 3 bases outside the gene matches. The CDR3 length is 11 residues. CDR3 sequence: CASTAGGEAFF. The CDR3 nucleotides are TGTGCCAGCACTGCAGGGGGTGAAGCTTTCTTT.

The rearrangement links TRBV14 to TRBJ1-5; D gene uncertain. The CDR3 is 19 residues long. V was clipped by 1 base and J by 0 bases, with 19 bases between them. Germline CDR1 reads SGHDN; CDR2 reads FVKESK. CDR3: CASSQAWAGETYSNQPQHF. The CDR3 bases are TGTGCCAGCAGCCAAGCCTGGGCAGGAGAGACCTATAGCAATCAGCCCCAGCATTTT. The full variable domain, its missing parts supplied by reference TRBV14 and TRBJ1-5, is EAGVTQFPSHSVIEKGQTVTLRCDPISGHDNLYWYRRVMGKEIKFLLHFVKESKQDESGMPNNRFLAERTGGTYSTLKVQPAELEDSGVYFCASSQAWAGETYSNQPQHFGDGTRLSIL.

This chain joins TRBV10-1 and TRBJ1-1, with 7 positions matching TRBD1. The CDR3 has 15 residues. The germline V gene has CDR1 WNHNN and CDR2 SYGVQD (reference sequence). Trimming took 0 bases from V and 8 from J; bases not matched to a gene: 9. As DNA, the CDR3 is TGCGCCAGCAGTGAGTCTCCGACAGGGATTGGCGAAGCTTTCTTT. Translation: CASSESPTGIGEAFF.

The J gene is TRBJ2-3, the V gene TRBV6-5; 9 bases map to TRBD2. The CDR3 covers 15 residues. Trimming took 5 bases from V and 0 from J; bases not matched to a gene: 3. Per the germline V gene, CDR1 is MNHEY and CDR2 is SVGAGI. In DNA form, the CDR3 reads TGTGCCAGCAGTAGCGGGAGGCCTAGCACAGATACGCAGTATTTT. Translation gives CASSSGRPSTDTQYF.

V usage is TRBV11-3 and J usage is TRBJ2-1, with 9 nucleotides matching TRBD2. Germline CDR1 reads SGHNT; CDR2 reads YENEEA. J was trimmed by 4 bases and V by 5 bases; bases with no gene match: 6. CDR3 length: 15 residues. CDR3 in DNA: TGTGCCAGCAGCCCTAGCGGGAAATCGTACAATGAGCAGTTCTTC. Translation: CASSPSGKSYNEQFF.